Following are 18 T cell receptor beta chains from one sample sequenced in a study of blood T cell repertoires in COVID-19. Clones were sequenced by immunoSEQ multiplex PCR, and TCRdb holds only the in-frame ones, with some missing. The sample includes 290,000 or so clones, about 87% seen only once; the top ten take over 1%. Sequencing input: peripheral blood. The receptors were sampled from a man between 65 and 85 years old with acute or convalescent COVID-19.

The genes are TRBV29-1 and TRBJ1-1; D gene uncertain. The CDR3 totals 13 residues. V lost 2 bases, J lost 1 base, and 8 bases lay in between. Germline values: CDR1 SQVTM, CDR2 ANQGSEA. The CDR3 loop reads CSVERNRNTEAFF. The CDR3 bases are TGCAGCGTTGAAAGGAACAGGAACACTGAAGCTTTCTTT.

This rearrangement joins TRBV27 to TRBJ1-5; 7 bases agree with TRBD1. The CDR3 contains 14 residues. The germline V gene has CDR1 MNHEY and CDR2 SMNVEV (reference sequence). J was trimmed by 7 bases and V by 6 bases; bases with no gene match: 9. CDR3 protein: CASSPRDSGQPQHF. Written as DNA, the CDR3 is TGTGCCAGCAGCCCCAGGGACAGTGGGCAGCCCCAGCATTTT.

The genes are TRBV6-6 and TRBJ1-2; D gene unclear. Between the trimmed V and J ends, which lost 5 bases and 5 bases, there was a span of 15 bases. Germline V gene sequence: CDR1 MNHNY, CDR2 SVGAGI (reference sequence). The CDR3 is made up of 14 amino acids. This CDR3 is CASSAQIPTYGYTF. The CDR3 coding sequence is TGTGCCAGCAGTGCACAGATTCCCACGTATGGCTACACCTTC.

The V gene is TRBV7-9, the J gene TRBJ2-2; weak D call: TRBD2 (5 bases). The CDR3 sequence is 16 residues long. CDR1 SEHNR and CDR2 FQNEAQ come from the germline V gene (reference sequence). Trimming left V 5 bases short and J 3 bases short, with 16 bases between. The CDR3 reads CASSQVPSSDTGELFF. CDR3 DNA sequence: TGTGCCAGCAGCCAAGTTCCTAGCTCCGACACCGGGGAGCTGTTTTTT.

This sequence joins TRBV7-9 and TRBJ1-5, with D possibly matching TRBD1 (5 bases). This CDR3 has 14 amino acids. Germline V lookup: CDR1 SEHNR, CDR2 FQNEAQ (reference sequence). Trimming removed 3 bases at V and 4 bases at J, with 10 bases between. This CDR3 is CASSFGRDNQPQHF. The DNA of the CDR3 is TGTGCCAGCAGCTTCGGCAGGGATAATCAGCCCCAGCATTTT.

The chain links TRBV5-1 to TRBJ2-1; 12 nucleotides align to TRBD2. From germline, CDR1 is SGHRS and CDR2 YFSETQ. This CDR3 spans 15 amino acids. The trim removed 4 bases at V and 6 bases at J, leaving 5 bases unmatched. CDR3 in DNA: TGCGCCAGCAGCAGGACTAGCGGGATAACCAATGAGCAGTTCTTC. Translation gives CASSRTSGITNEQFF.

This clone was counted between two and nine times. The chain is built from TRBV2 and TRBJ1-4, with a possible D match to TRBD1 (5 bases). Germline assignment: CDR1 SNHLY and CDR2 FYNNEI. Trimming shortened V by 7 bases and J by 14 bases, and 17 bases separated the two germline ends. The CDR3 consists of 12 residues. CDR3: CASTREGKGLFF. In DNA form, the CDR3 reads TGTGCCAGCACCCGGGAGGGGAAGGGTCTGTTTTTT.

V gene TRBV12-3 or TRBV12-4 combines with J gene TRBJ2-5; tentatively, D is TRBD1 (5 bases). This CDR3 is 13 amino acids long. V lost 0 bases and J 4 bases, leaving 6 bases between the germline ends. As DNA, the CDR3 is TGTGCCAGCAGTTTAGCAGGGGCAGAGACCCAGTACTTC. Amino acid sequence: CASSLAGAETQYF.

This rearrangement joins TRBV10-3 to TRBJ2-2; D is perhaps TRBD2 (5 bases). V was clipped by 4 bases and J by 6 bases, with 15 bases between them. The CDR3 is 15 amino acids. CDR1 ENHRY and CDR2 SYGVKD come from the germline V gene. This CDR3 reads CAISGLVTGAGELFF. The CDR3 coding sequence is TGTGCCATCAGTGGACTCGTCACCGGGGCCGGGGAGCTGTTTTTT.

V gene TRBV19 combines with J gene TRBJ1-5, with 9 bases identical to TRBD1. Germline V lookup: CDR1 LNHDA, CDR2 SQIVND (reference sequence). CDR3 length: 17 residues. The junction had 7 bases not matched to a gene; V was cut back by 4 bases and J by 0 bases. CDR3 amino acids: CASSNWDRVYSNQPQHF. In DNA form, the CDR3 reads TGTGCCAGTAGTAATTGGGACAGGGTCTATAGCAATCAGCCCCAGCATTTT.

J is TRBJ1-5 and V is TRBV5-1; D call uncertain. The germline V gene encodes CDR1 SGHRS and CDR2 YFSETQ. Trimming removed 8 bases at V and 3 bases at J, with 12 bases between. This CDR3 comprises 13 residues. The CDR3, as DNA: TGCGCCAGTAGACTTGAGGACAATCAGCCCCAGCATTTT. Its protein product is CASRLEDNQPQHF. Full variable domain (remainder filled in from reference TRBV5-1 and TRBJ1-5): KAGVTQTPRYLIKTRGQQVTLSCSPISGHRSVSWYQQTPGQGLQFLFEYFSETQRNKGNFPGRFSGRQFSNSRSEMNVSTLELGDSALYLCASRLEDNQPQHFGDGTRLSIL.

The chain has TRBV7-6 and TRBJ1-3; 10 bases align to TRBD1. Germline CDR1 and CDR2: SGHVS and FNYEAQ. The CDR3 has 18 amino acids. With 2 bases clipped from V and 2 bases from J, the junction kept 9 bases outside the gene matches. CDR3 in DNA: TGTGCCAGCAGCTTATCGCCCGTCGGGACAGGGGCTGGAAACACCATATATTTT. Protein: CASSLSPVGTGAGNTIYF.

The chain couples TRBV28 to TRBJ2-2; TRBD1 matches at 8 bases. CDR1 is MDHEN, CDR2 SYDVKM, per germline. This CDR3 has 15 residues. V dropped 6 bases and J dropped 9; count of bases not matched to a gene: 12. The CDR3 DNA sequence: TGTGCCAGCAGCCCTCCCGGACAGGGAGCCAGGGAGCTGTTTTTT. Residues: CASSPPGQGARELFF. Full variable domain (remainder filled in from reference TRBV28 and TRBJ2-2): DVKVTQSSRYLVKRTGEKVFLECVQDMDHENMFWYRQDPGLGLRLIYFSYDVKMKEKGDIPEGYSVSREKKERFSLILESASTNQTSMYLCASSPPGQGARELFFGEGSRLTVL.

The CDR3 nucleotides read TGCGCCAGCAGCCAAGGACAGGCCTCCTACAATGAGCAGTTCTTC. Translating it yields CASSQGQASYNEQFF. The chain joins TRBV4-3 to TRBJ2-1; a weak D match, TRBD1 (6 bases). V was pared by 1 base and J by 0 bases, with 7 bases between. Germline loops: CDR1 LGHNA, CDR2 YSLEER. CDR3 length: 15 amino acids.

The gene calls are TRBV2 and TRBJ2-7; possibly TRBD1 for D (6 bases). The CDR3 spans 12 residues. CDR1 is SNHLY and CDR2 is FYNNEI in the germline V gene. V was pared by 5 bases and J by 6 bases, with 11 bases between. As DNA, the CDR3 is TGTGCCAGCAGTCCCCAGGGGCGCGAGCAGTACTTC. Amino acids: CASSPQGREQYF.

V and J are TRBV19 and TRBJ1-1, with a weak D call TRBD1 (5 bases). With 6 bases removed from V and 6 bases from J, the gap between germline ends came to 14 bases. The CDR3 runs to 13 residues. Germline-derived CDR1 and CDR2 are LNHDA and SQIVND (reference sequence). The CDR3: CASRAGRSAEAFF. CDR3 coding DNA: TGTGCCAGTAGGGCAGGGAGGAGCGCTGAAGCTTTCTTT.

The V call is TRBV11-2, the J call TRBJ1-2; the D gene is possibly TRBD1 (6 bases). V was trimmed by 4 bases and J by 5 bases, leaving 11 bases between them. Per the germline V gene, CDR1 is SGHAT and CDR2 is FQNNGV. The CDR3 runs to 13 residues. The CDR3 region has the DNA TGTGCCAGCAGCTACGACAGGACGTATGGCTACACCTTC. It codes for CASSYDRTYGYTF.

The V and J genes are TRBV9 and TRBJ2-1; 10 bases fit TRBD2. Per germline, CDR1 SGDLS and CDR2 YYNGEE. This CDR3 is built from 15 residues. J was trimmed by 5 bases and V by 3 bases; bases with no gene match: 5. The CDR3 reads CASSEGLAKNNEQFF. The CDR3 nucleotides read TGTGCCAGCAGCGAGGGACTAGCGAAAAACAATGAGCAGTTCTTC.